This is a list of T cell receptor beta chains from one sample in a study of beta chain features in type 1 diabetes. Produced via immunoSEQ multiplex PCR; TCRdb's table is partial and in-frame only. The table shows some 240,000 clones, with more than 15% occurring only once. Sequenced sample: naive CD4+ T cells from blood. The receptors were gathered from a man between 25 and 39 years old with type 1 diabetes. The CDR3 runs from the conserved cysteine through the conserved F or W. D genes are given only for firm matches. Size is omitted from some rows. Given values are once, few, many or a class for expanded clones.

clone_size,j_call,v_call,d_call,cdr3_aa,cdr3_nt
few,TRBJ1-5,TRBV29-1,.,CSVAKGVEQPQHF,TGCAGCGTTGCCAAGGGGGTAGAACAGCCCCAGCATTTT
.,TRBJ2-6,TRBV30,.,CAWSEQRSGANVLTF,TGTGCCTGGAGTGAACAGCGCTCTGGGGCCAACGTCCTGACTTTC
.,TRBJ2-1,TRBV25-1,TRBD2,CASGTSGSFDNEQFF,TGTGCCAGCGGCACTAGCGGGAGCTTCGACAATGAGCAGTTCTTC
few,TRBJ2-6,TRBV9,.,CASSVSSGANVLTF,TGTGCCAGCAGCGTATCTTCCGGGGCCAACGTCCTGACTTTC
few,TRBJ2-5,TRBV4-3,.,CASSQDQGQTQYF,TGCGCCAGCAGCCAAGATCAGGGGCAGACCCAGTACTTC
.,TRBJ2-3,TRBV29-1,.,CSVGGRSTDTQYF,TGCAGCGTCGGGGGACGGAGCACAGATACGCAGTATTTT
.,TRBJ1-5,TRBV6-5,.,CASSSTQPQHF,TGTGCCAGCAGTTCGACTCAGCCCCAGCATTTT
.,TRBJ2-3,TRBV25-1,TRBD1,CASSDPGQGTADTQYF,TGTGCCAGCAGTGATCCGGGACAGGGGACCGCAGATACGCAGTATTTT
.,TRBJ2-5,TRBV4-1,.,CASSQDQGGREQTQYF,TGCGCCAGCAGCCAAGATCAGGGCGGCAGGGAGCAGACCCAGTACTTC
few,TRBJ2-5,TRBV7-9,.,CASSRLVQETQYF,TGTGCCAGCAGTCGACTAGTTCAAGAGACCCAGTACTTC
few,TRBJ2-7,TRBV27,.,CASSSQQSKEQYF,TGTGCCAGCAGTTCGCAACAGAGTAAGGAGCAGTACTTC
.,TRBJ2-3,TRBV29-1,TRBD2,CSGGRGTDTQYF,TGCAGCGGCGGGCGGGGGACAGATACGCAGTATTTT
.,TRBJ1-4,TRBV7-9,.,CASSLGASYHEKLFF,TGTGCCAGCAGCTTAGGCGCCAGTTACCATGAAAAACTGTTTTTT
.,TRBJ2-7,TRBV20-1,.,CSASNPYEQYF,TGCAGTGCTAGTAACCCCTACGAGCAGTACTTC
.,TRBJ2-7,TRBV7-2,TRBD2,CASSLVAGDHEQYF,TGTGCCAGCAGCTTAGTAGCGGGAGACCACGAGCAGTACTTC
few,TRBJ2-3,TRBV7-9,.,CASSPVWGGSTDTQYF,TGTGCCAGCAGCCCAGTGTGGGGCGGGAGCACAGATACGCAGTATTTT
.,TRBJ2-1,TRBV21-1,.,CASSKEYYPNEQFF,TGTGCCAGCAGCAAAGAGTACTACCCAAATGAGCAGTTCTTC
.,TRBJ2-1,TRBV4-3,TRBD2,CASSPNPGLAASYNEQFF,TGCGCCAGCAGCCCAAATCCGGGACTAGCGGCTTCCTACAATGAGCAGTTCTTC
.,TRBJ1-2,TRBV2,.,CASRPQGSDVGYTF,TGTGCCAGCAGACCTCAGGGGTCTGACGTAGGCTACACCTTC
.,TRBJ2-7,TRBV4-3,.,CASSQGTLNPYEQYF,TGCGCCAGCAGCCAAGGGACCTTGAATCCCTACGAGCAGTACTTC
.,TRBJ2-7,TRBV9,.,CASSVGGSGTYEQYF,TGTGCCAGCAGCGTAGGAGGTAGCGGTACCTACGAGCAGTACTTC
few,TRBJ2-7,TRBV7-9,.,CASSLEGIEQYF,TGTGCCAGCAGCTTAGAAGGGATCGAGCAGTACTTC
.,TRBJ2-6,TRBV27,.,CASSGLGGANVLTF,TGTGCCAGCAGTGGCCTCGGTGGGGCCAACGTCCTGACTTTC
few,TRBJ2-4,TRBV18,.,CASSLRTDKNIQYF,TGTGCCAGCTCACTTCGGACAGACAAAAACATTCAGTACTTC
few,TRBJ2-7,TRBV29-1,.,CSVGTSNYEQYF,TGCAGCGTTGGGACCTCCAATTACGAGCAGTACTTC
.,TRBJ2-1,TRBV14,.,CASSNSERGVRVNEQFF,TGTGCCAGCAGCAATTCAGAAAGGGGCGTTCGGGTTAATGAGCAGTTCTTC
.,TRBJ2-1,TRBV2,.,CASRQAYEQFF,TGTGCCAGCAGGCAAGCGTATGAGCAGTTCTTC
few,TRBJ2-3,TRBV7-2,.,CASSVRLASTDTQYF,TGTGCCAGCAGCGTCAGGCTTGCTAGCACAGATACGCAGTATTTT
.,TRBJ2-7,TRBV7-2,.,CASSTDSEQYF,TGTGCCAGCAGCACTGACAGCGAGCAGTACTTC
few,TRBJ1-4,TRBV29-1,.,CSVGGRTNEKLFF,TGCAGCGTTGGGGGGCGAACTAATGAAAAACTGTTTTTT
few,TRBJ2-1,TRBV29-1,.,CSVGSNEQFF,TGCAGCGTTGGGTCCAATGAGCAGTTCTTC
few,TRBJ2-7,TRBV6-5,TRBD1,CASSRTGISYEQYF,TGTGCCAGCAGTAGGACAGGGATCTCCTACGAGCAGTACTTC
.,TRBJ2-7,TRBV11-2,TRBD2,CASSPIGGSGSYEQYF,TGTGCCAGCAGCCCGATAGGGGGAAGCGGGAGCTACGAGCAGTACTTC
few,TRBJ2-1,TRBV29-1,TRBD2,CSAGLAKEISYNEQFF,TGCAGCGCTGGACTAGCGAAGGAGATCTCCTACAATGAGCAGTTCTTC
few,TRBJ2-1,TRBV7-2,.,CASSFWGSYNEQFF,TGTGCCAGCAGCTTTTGGGGTTCCTACAATGAGCAGTTCTTC
.,TRBJ2-3,TRBV29-1,TRBD1,CSVGTGDSTDTQYF,TGCAGCGTGGGGACAGGAGATAGCACAGATACGCAGTATTTT